This T cell receptor (beta chain) was observed in a study of blood T cell repertoires in COVID-19. Study summary: Samples representing acute and convalescent COVID-19 were sourced from the United States, Italy and Spain.

This clone was found once. Cohorts were determined from participant-reported clinical history. Original handling: It was from reference gene primer amplification that nucleated cell counts were estimated. Produced via immunoSEQ multiplex PCR; TCRdb's table is partial and in-frame only. The D gene and trimming were derived from the DNA, and the V and J assignments and clone size from that table. Of more than 300,000 clones in the sample, under 85% were seen once. V shed 4 bases, J shed 2 bases, and the junction held 4 bases outside the gene matches. There are 14 residues in the CDR3. Germline values: CDR1 KGHSH, CDR2 LQKENI.

The sequence was obtained from a woman aged 45 to 65 who had recovered from COVID-19. The gene calls are TRBV18 and TRBJ1-1, with 7 nucleotides matching TRBD1. Sequencing was performed on PBMCs or T cells enriched from blood (not recorded which). CDR3 loop: CASSLYRGNTEAFF. The CDR3 DNA reads TGTGCCAGCTCACTCTACAGGGGAAACACTGAAGCTTTCTTT.